This is a list of T cell receptor beta chains from one sample in a study of identical twins. MiXCR, run by TCRdb on the 5' RACE reads, gives a single entry per CDR3 protein. In the table there are roughly 470,000 distinct CDR3 sequences, roughly an eighth of which are singletons. The same specimen was also included in a second study, on yellow fever vaccine responses in identical twins.

Sequencing was performed on CD4+ T cells sorted from blood. The source is a woman in her late teens or twenties in good health. The CDR3 runs from the conserved cysteine through the conserved F or W. Fields, in order: V gene, clone size, J gene, D gene, CDR3 DNA, CDR3 protein. D genes are given only for firm matches. The size of a clone is reported for some rows only, either as once, few or many, or as a class for expanded clones.

v_call: TRBV12-3/TRBV12-4
clone_size: few
j_call: TRBJ2-7
d_call: -
cdr3_nt: TGTGCCAGCAGTTTAGGAGAAACGGGGCGGTACTTC
cdr3_aa: CASSLGETGRYF

v_call: TRBV28
clone_size: -
j_call: TRBJ2-3
d_call: TRBD1
cdr3_nt: TGTGCCAGCAGTTTACCCGGACAGGGAACCACAGATACGCAGTATTTT
cdr3_aa: CASSLPGQGTTDTQYF

v_call: TRBV29-1
clone_size: few
j_call: TRBJ2-1
d_call: TRBD2
cdr3_nt: TGCAGCGTTGATATAGCGGGGAGGAGGGGGGAGCAGTTCTTC
cdr3_aa: CSVDIAGRRGEQFF

v_call: TRBV19
clone_size: -
j_call: TRBJ2-3
d_call: -
cdr3_nt: TGTGCCAGTAGTATGGAAGGGCTAGCAGGAGATACGCAGTATTTT
cdr3_aa: CASSMEGLAGDTQYF

v_call: TRBV24-1
clone_size: -
j_call: TRBJ2-3
d_call: -
cdr3_nt: TGTGCCACCAGTGATTCCAACACAGATACGCAGTATTTT
cdr3_aa: CATSDSNTDTQYF

v_call: TRBV4-2
clone_size: -
j_call: TRBJ2-1
d_call: -
cdr3_nt: TGTGCCAGCAGCCAAGGTGTGAATTTGGTGGGAGAGCAGTTCTTC
cdr3_aa: CASSQGVNLVGEQFF

v_call: TRBV7-2
clone_size: many
j_call: TRBJ2-1
d_call: TRBD2
cdr3_nt: TGTGCCAGCAGCTTTTTTAAGCGGGGGGGTGACAATGAGCAGTTCTTC
cdr3_aa: CASSFFKRGGDNEQFF

v_call: TRBV20-1
clone_size: -
j_call: TRBJ2-3
d_call: TRBD1
cdr3_nt: TGCAGTGCTCGACAGGGGTGGACAGATACGCAGTATTTT
cdr3_aa: CSARQGWTDTQYF

v_call: TRBV7-2
clone_size: few
j_call: TRBJ2-2
d_call: -
cdr3_nt: TGTGCCAGCAGCCCAGTGAACACCGGGGAGCTGTTTTTT
cdr3_aa: CASSPVNTGELFF

v_call: TRBV7-2
clone_size: -
j_call: TRBJ2-7
d_call: -
cdr3_nt: TGTGCCAGCAGCCCCCCTAGCAGACGCTACGAGCAGTACTTC
cdr3_aa: CASSPPSRRYEQYF

v_call: TRBV27
clone_size: few
j_call: TRBJ1-2
d_call: -
cdr3_nt: TGTGCCAGCAGAGCCCAAGGGGGGTTAGCTAACTATGGCTACACCTTC
cdr3_aa: CASRAQGGLANYGYTF

v_call: TRBV11-2
clone_size: -
j_call: TRBJ1-2
d_call: -
cdr3_nt: TGTGCCAGCAGCTTGCAGACAGGACTCCCCGCTTCAGCTAACTATGGCTACACCTTC
cdr3_aa: CASSLQTGLPASANYGYTF

v_call: TRBV20-1
clone_size: -
j_call: TRBJ2-1
d_call: -
cdr3_nt: TGCAGTGCTAGCAAGGTGGTAGGGGTCAATGAGCAGTTCTTC
cdr3_aa: CSASKVVGVNEQFF

v_call: TRBV2
clone_size: -
j_call: TRBJ2-5
d_call: -
cdr3_nt: TGTGCCAGCAGTGACCCAGGGGTGCAGACCCAGTACTTC
cdr3_aa: CASSDPGVQTQYF

v_call: TRBV4-3
clone_size: -
j_call: TRBJ2-1
d_call: -
cdr3_nt: TGCGCCAGCAGCCAAGAGCGACTGGACATTTACAATGAGCAGTTCTTC
cdr3_aa: CASSQERLDIYNEQFF

v_call: TRBV10-1
clone_size: -
j_call: TRBJ2-2
d_call: -
cdr3_nt: TGCGCCAGCAGTGGAGGGGGAGGGGAGCTGTTTTTT
cdr3_aa: CASSGGGGELFF

v_call: TRBV3-1
clone_size: -
j_call: TRBJ2-7
d_call: -
cdr3_nt: TGTGCCAGCAGCCAAGAGTCTGTCTACGAGCAGTACTTC
cdr3_aa: CASSQESVYEQYF

v_call: TRBV20-1
clone_size: -
j_call: TRBJ2-3
d_call: -
cdr3_nt: TGCAGCGCACAACGGGAAGGGCTACAAACTACGCAGTATTTT
cdr3_aa: CSAQREGLQTTQYF

v_call: TRBV3-1
clone_size: few
j_call: TRBJ1-4
d_call: TRBD1
cdr3_nt: TGTGCCAGCAGCCAGGGACCGACAGGGCCCGCAACTAATGAAAAACTGTTTTTT
cdr3_aa: CASSQGPTGPATNEKLFF

v_call: TRBV6-5
clone_size: -
j_call: TRBJ1-2
d_call: -
cdr3_nt: TGTGCCAGCAGTTACCTTAGTGGGGCTGCTAACTATGGCTACACCTTC
cdr3_aa: CASSYLSGAANYGYTF

v_call: TRBV28
clone_size: many
j_call: TRBJ2-1
d_call: -
cdr3_nt: TGTGCCAGCATCGCGGGGGCCTCCTACAATGAGCAGTTCTTC
cdr3_aa: CASIAGASYNEQFF

v_call: TRBV12-2
clone_size: -
j_call: TRBJ2-7
d_call: -
cdr3_nt: TGTGCAAGTCGCCCCGAGGGACGGTCCTACGAGCAGTACTTC
cdr3_aa: CASRPEGRSYEQYF

v_call: TRBV5-1
clone_size: few
j_call: TRBJ2-3
d_call: TRBD1
cdr3_nt: TGCGCCAGCAGCGGGATGACAGGGCGGACAGATACGCAGTATTTT
cdr3_aa: CASSGMTGRTDTQYF

v_call: TRBV7-2
clone_size: -
j_call: TRBJ2-5
d_call: TRBD2
cdr3_nt: TGTGCCAGCAGCTGGGCCGTAGGCGGGAGGCAGACCCAGTACTTC
cdr3_aa: CASSWAVGGRQTQYF

v_call: TRBV2
clone_size: -
j_call: TRBJ2-3
d_call: -
cdr3_nt: TGTGCCAGCAGTGCTACTAGGACGTTCCAGGATACGCAGTATTTT
cdr3_aa: CASSATRTFQDTQYF

v_call: TRBV20-1
clone_size: few
j_call: TRBJ1-1
d_call: -
cdr3_nt: TGCAGTGCTAGAGAAACAGGGCCTGCATATGAAGCTTTCTTT
cdr3_aa: CSARETGPAYEAFF

v_call: TRBV5-6
clone_size: -
j_call: TRBJ2-2
d_call: TRBD1
cdr3_nt: TGTGCCAGCAGCTCGACAGGGTCCGCCGGGGAGCTGTTTTTT
cdr3_aa: CASSSTGSAGELFF

v_call: TRBV20-1
clone_size: many
j_call: TRBJ2-5
d_call: -
cdr3_nt: TGCAGTGCTCCGGGACTCGAGACCCAGTACTTC
cdr3_aa: CSAPGLETQYF

v_call: TRBV20-1
clone_size: few
j_call: TRBJ2-3
d_call: -
cdr3_nt: TGCAGTGCCTTACTGGGGAGCACGGATACGCAGTATTTT
cdr3_aa: CSALLGSTDTQYF

v_call: TRBV2
clone_size: -
j_call: TRBJ2-3
d_call: TRBD2
cdr3_nt: TGTGCCAGCAGTGGGGGTAGCGGGAGAGCAGATACGCAGTATTTT
cdr3_aa: CASSGGSGRADTQYF

v_call: TRBV2
clone_size: few
j_call: TRBJ2-7
d_call: -
cdr3_nt: TGTGCCAGCAGGATGGACTCCAAGGGGGACGAGCAGTACTTC
cdr3_aa: CASRMDSKGDEQYF

v_call: TRBV18
clone_size: few
j_call: TRBJ2-5
d_call: TRBD1
cdr3_nt: TGTGCCAGCTCACCAGTGGGACAGCTCCCAGAGACCCAGTACTTC
cdr3_aa: CASSPVGQLPETQYF

v_call: TRBV5-1
clone_size: -
j_call: TRBJ2-3
d_call: TRBD2
cdr3_nt: TGCGCCAGCAGCGGCCAACGGGGGGGCAAGGTGGTTGATACGCAGTATTTT
cdr3_aa: CASSGQRGGKVVDTQYF

v_call: TRBV15
clone_size: -
j_call: TRBJ2-2
d_call: TRBD1
cdr3_nt: TGTGCCACCAGCAGGAAGGCAGGGGGCAGGAACACCGGGGAGCTGTTTTTT
cdr3_aa: CATSRKAGGRNTGELFF

v_call: TRBV6-1
clone_size: -
j_call: TRBJ2-3
d_call: -
cdr3_nt: TGTGCCAGCAGTGTTACTAGCACGGCTACGCAGTATTTT
cdr3_aa: CASSVTSTATQYF

v_call: TRBV7-9
clone_size: few
j_call: TRBJ1-4
d_call: -
cdr3_nt: TGTGCCAGCAGCTTAGAAGTGAAAAAACTGTTTTTT
cdr3_aa: CASSLEVKKLFF

v_call: TRBV10-2
clone_size: many
j_call: TRBJ2-7
d_call: -
cdr3_nt: TGCGCCAGCAGTGAGGACAGAGTCTACGAGCAGTACTTC
cdr3_aa: CASSEDRVYEQYF

v_call: TRBV15
clone_size: many
j_call: TRBJ2-3
d_call: -
cdr3_nt: TGTGCCACCAGCAGAGTTTCGGGAGCCGTAGATACGCAGTATTTT
cdr3_aa: CATSRVSGAVDTQYF

v_call: TRBV3-1
clone_size: -
j_call: TRBJ2-7
d_call: -
cdr3_nt: TGTGCCAGCAGCCAAGGACAGAGCTCCTACGAGCAGTACTTC
cdr3_aa: CASSQGQSSYEQYF

v_call: TRBV20-1
clone_size: -
j_call: TRBJ2-5
d_call: TRBD2
cdr3_nt: TGCAGTGCTAGTACGGCGGGAGTAGGACAAGAGACCCAGTACTTC
cdr3_aa: CSASTAGVGQETQYF

v_call: TRBV19
clone_size: -
j_call: TRBJ2-7
d_call: -
cdr3_nt: TGTGCCAGTAGTATACGATGGAGTAACTACGAGCAGTACTTC
cdr3_aa: CASSIRWSNYEQYF

v_call: TRBV2
clone_size: few
j_call: TRBJ1-4
d_call: -
cdr3_nt: TGTGCCAGCAGAATTAGGGGCGAAAAACTGTTTTTT
cdr3_aa: CASRIRGEKLFF

v_call: TRBV5-1
clone_size: few
j_call: TRBJ2-7
d_call: TRBD2
cdr3_nt: TGCGCCAGCAGCTTGGCGGGGGGAAAGGGATCCTACGAGCAGTACTTC
cdr3_aa: CASSLAGGKGSYEQYF

v_call: TRBV6-2/TRBV6-3
clone_size: -
j_call: TRBJ2-1
d_call: TRBD2
cdr3_nt: TGTGCCAGCAGTTACCCTCAACTAGCGGAGACCTACAATGAGCAGTTCTTC
cdr3_aa: CASSYPQLAETYNEQFF

v_call: TRBV6-4
clone_size: few
j_call: TRBJ2-2
d_call: -
cdr3_nt: TGTGCCAGCACCGCCGAGATGAACACCGGGGAGCTGTTTTTT
cdr3_aa: CASTAEMNTGELFF

v_call: TRBV2
clone_size: many
j_call: TRBJ1-6
d_call: -
cdr3_nt: TGTGCCAGCAACACCGGACAGTCCAATTCACCCCTCCACTTT
cdr3_aa: CASNTGQSNSPLHF

v_call: TRBV11-1
clone_size: few
j_call: TRBJ2-1
d_call: TRBD2
cdr3_nt: TGTGCCAGCAGCTCCACCCCCGGCGGGAGTTTTTTTATCGTCGGTGAGCAGTTCTTC
cdr3_aa: CASSSTPGGSFFIVGEQFF

v_call: TRBV28
clone_size: many
j_call: TRBJ2-7
d_call: TRBD1
cdr3_nt: TGTGCCAGCAGTCACCCGACAGGGTTAGGGCGCGAGCAGTACTTC
cdr3_aa: CASSHPTGLGREQYF

v_call: TRBV10-3
clone_size: -
j_call: TRBJ2-1
d_call: -
cdr3_nt: TGTGCCATCAATGGGGGGTACTCCTACAATGAGCAGTTCTTC
cdr3_aa: CAINGGYSYNEQFF

v_call: TRBV28
clone_size: -
j_call: TRBJ2-7
d_call: TRBD2
cdr3_nt: TGTGCCAGCAGTATTATTACTAGCGGGAGACTCTACGAGCAGTACTTC
cdr3_aa: CASSIITSGRLYEQYF

v_call: TRBV11-2
clone_size: few
j_call: TRBJ2-1
d_call: TRBD2
cdr3_nt: TGTGCCAGCACCCTGACTAGCGGGAGTAATGAGCAGTTCTTC
cdr3_aa: CASTLTSGSNEQFF

v_call: TRBV30
clone_size: few
j_call: TRBJ1-3
d_call: -
cdr3_nt: TGTGCCTGGAGTGCTACCCGGGGCCAAGGAAACACCATATATTTT
cdr3_aa: CAWSATRGQGNTIYF

v_call: TRBV18
clone_size: -
j_call: TRBJ2-2
d_call: -
cdr3_nt: TGTGCCAGCTCACCACGAGGGACAACGATTCTTCCCAACACCGGGGAGCTGTTTTTT
cdr3_aa: CASSPRGTTILPNTGELFF

v_call: TRBV10-3
clone_size: -
j_call: TRBJ2-1
d_call: -
cdr3_nt: TGTGCCATCAGTGAGTCGCAGGGGGGCTCCTACAATGAGCAGTTCTTC
cdr3_aa: CAISESQGGSYNEQFF

v_call: TRBV3-1
clone_size: -
j_call: TRBJ2-3
d_call: TRBD2
cdr3_nt: TGTGCCAGCAGCCGAGGACTAGAGAATACGCAGTATTTT
cdr3_aa: CASSRGLENTQYF